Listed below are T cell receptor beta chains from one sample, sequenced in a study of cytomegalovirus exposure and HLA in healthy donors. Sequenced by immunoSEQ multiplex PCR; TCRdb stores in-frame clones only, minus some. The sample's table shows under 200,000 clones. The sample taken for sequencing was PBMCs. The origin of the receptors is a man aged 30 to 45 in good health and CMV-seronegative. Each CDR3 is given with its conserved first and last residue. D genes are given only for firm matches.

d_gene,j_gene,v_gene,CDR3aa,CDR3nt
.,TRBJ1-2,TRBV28,CASTPTGSNYGYTF,TGTGCCAGCACCCCAACAGGGTCTAACTATGGCTACACCTTC
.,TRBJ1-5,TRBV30,CAWSGGDSNQPQHF,TGTGCCTGGAGTGGGGGAGATAGCAATCAGCCCCAGCATTTT
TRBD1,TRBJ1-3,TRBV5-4,CASSLAGTGVGNTIYF,TGTGCCAGCAGCTTGGCCGGGACAGGGGTAGGAAACACCATATATTTT
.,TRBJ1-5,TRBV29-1,CSVGDERVGNQPQHF,TGCAGCGTTGGGGATGAGCGGGTTGGCAATCAGCCCCAGCATTTT
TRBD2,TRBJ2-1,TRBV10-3,CAITSGRDSSNEQFF,TGTGCCATCACGAGCGGGAGGGACTCCAGCAATGAGCAGTTCTTC
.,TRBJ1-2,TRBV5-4,CASNLEPGEDYGYTF,TGTGCCAGCAACCTGGAACCGGGAGAGGACTATGGCTACACCTTC
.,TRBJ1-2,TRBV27,CASSWSQGSFYGYTF,TGTGCCAGCAGTTGGAGTCAGGGGTCATTCTATGGCTACACCTTC
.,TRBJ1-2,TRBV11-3,CASSLAGSDRTYGYTF,TGTGCCAGCAGCTTAGCTGGATCTGACAGAACCTATGGCTACACCTTC
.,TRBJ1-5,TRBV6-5,CATGEGRYSNQPQHF,TGTGCCACCGGGGAGGGGAGATATAGCAATCAGCCCCAGCATTTT
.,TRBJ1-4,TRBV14,CASSQRGSANEKLFF,TGTGCCAGCAGCCAACGGGGAAGTGCTAATGAAAAACTGTTTTTT
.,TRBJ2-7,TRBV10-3,CATRAEPYEQYF,TGTGCCACCAGGGCGGAACCCTACGAGCAGTACTTC
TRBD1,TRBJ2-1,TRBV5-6,CASRSALGQGDNEQFF,TGTGCCAGCAGGTCGGCCTTGGGACAGGGTGACAATGAGCAGTTCTTC
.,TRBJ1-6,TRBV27,CASSPGSYNSPLHF,TGTGCCAGCAGCCCCGGGTCCTATAATTCACCCCTCCACTTT
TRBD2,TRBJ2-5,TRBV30,CAWSVRGSGRTAQYF,TGTGCCTGGAGTGTACGGGGTAGCGGGAGGACGGCCCAGTACTTC
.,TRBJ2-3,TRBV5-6,CASSLYSDTQYF,TGTGCCAGCAGCTTGTATTCGGATACGCAGTATTTT
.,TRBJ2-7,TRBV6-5,CASSFSPLGSSYEQYF,TGTGCCAGCAGTTTTTCCCCCCTCGGGAGCTCCTACGAGCAGTACTTC
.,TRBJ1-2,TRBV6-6,CASSSGGYSGYTF,TGTGCCAGCAGTTCCGGAGGATACAGTGGCTACACCTTC
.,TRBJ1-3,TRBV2,CASSSQGYRGNTIYF,TGTGCCAGCAGCTCACAGGGCTATCGTGGAAACACCATATATTTT
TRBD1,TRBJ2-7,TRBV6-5,CASSYRTGTYEQYF,TGTGCCAGCAGTTACCGGACAGGGACATACGAGCAGTACTTC
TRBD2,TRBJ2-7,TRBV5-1,CASSLSPLAGVNEQYF,TGCGCCAGCAGCCTCTCACCACTAGCGGGGGTGAACGAGCAGTACTTC
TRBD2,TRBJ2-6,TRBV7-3,CASSLAGGTGANVLTF,TGTGCCAGCAGCTTAGCGGGAGGGACTGGGGCCAACGTCCTGACTTTC
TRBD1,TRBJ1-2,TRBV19,CASSLATGTDYGYTF,TGTGCCAGTAGTTTAGCCACCGGGACAGATTATGGCTACACCTTC
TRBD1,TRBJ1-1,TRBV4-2,CASSQGTAGNTEAFF,TGTGCCAGCAGCCAGGGGACAGCGGGGAACACTGAAGCTTTCTTT
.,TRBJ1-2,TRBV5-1,CASSLSREFNYGYTF,TGCGCCAGCAGCTTGAGTCGGGAATTTAACTATGGCTACACCTTC
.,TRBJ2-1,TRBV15,CATSRSSRNNEQFF,TGTGCCACCAGCAGGTCTAGCAGGAACAATGAGCAGTTCTTC